The source of this TCR beta chain is a study of Ad26.COV2.S vaccination and SARS-CoV-2 variants. Treatment given: some 20 received Ad26.COV2.S at low or high dose, single or two shots; about 5 received placebo; per-sample allocation not given. Day 63 after the first injection of vaccine or placebo was the sampling time. Donor was an adult aged 18-55 years in Boston. The data were produced by immunoSEQ multiplex PCR, yet TCRdb's version contains in-frame clones alone and is incomplete. The sample has 300,000 to 500,000 clones; roughly nine tenths are singletons. CDR1 is LGHNA and CDR2 is YNFKEQ in the germline V gene. V gave up 0 bases and J gave up 8 bases, with 10 bases separating them. The CDR3 has 13 amino acids.

This sequence originates from a person between 18 and 65 years old who received the Ad26.COV2.S COVID-19 vaccine or a placebo. This specimen consisted of peripheral blood, obtained in a trial of Ad26.COV2.S vaccine versus placebo. This chain joins TRBV4-2 and TRBJ1-2, with unresolved D. CDR3 DNA sequence: TGTGCCAGCAGCCAAGATGGCACTTTGGGCTACACCTTC. Translating it yields CASSQDGTLGYTF.